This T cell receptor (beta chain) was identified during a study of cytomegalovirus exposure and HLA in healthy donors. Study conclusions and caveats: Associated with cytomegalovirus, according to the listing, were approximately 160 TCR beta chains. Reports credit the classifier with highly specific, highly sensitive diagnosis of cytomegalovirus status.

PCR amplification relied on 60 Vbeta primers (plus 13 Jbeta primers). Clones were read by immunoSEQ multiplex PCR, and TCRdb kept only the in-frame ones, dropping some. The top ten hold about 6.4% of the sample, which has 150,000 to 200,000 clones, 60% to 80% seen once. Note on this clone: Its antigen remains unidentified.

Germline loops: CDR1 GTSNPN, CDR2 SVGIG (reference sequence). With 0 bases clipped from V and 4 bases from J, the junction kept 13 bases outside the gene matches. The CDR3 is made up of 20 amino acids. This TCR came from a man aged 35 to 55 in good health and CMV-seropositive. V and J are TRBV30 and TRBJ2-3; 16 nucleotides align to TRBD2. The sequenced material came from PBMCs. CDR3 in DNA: TGTGCCTGGAGTGTTCCGGGACTAGCGGGAGGGCCCTCTGTTGCAGATACGCAGTATTTT. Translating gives CAWSVPGLAGGPSVADTQYF. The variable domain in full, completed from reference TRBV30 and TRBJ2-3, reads SQTIHQWPATLVQPVGSPLSLECTVEGTSNPNLYWYRQAAGRGLQLLFYSVGIGQISSEVPQNLSASRPQDRQFILSSKKLLLSDSGFYLCAWSVPGLAGGPSVADTQYFGPGTRLTVL.